These 27 T cell receptor beta chains were all obtained from the same sample, sequenced in a study of cytomegalovirus exposure and HLA in healthy donors. Profiled with immunoSEQ multiplex PCR; TCRdb holds only in-frame clones, not every one. The table lists 200,000 to 250,000 clones, roughly 83% of them singletons, with about 14% in the top ten. The sequenced sample was PBMCs. These receptor sequences come from a woman aged 25 to 39 in good health and CMV-seropositive.

A single count supports this clone. The gene calls are TRBV5-4 and TRBJ1-1, with a weak D call TRBD1 (6 bases). The CDR3 runs to 14 residues. V shed 0 bases and J shed 4 bases, with 10 bases lying between them. Germline V lookup: CDR1 SGHNT, CDR2 YYREEE (reference sequence). CDR3 nucleotides: TGTGCCAGCAGCTTGGTTGAGGGGGGCACTGAAGCTTTCTTT. Its translation: CASSLVEGGTEAFF. The full variable domain, with the rest looked up from reference TRBV5-4 and TRBJ1-1, is ETGVTQSPTHLIKTRGQQVTLRCSSQSGHNTVSWYQQALGQGPQFIFQYYREEENGRGNFPPRFSGLQFPNYSSELNVNALELDDSALYLCASSLVEGGTEAFFGQGTRLTVV.

This clone was seen more than once but under ten times. The chain uses TRBV6-5 and TRBJ2-7; 7 nucleotides agree with TRBD2. Germline lookup yields CDR1 MNHEY and CDR2 SVGAGI. CDR3 length: 14 residues. Germline trimming cut 5 bases from V and 3 bases from J; bases unmatched to any gene: 7. As DNA, the CDR3 is TGTGCCAGCAGTCCCGGGACTACCCTCTACGAGCAGTACTTC. Encoded protein: CASSPGTTLYEQYF.

This chain uses TRBV4-1 with TRBJ2-7, with 7 bases lining up with TRBD2. CDR3 length: 19 amino acids. The germline V gene has CDR1 MGHRA and CDR2 YSYEKL. The V gene end was trimmed by 1 base and the J gene end by 1 base; junction bases not matched to a gene: 16. CDR3 sequence (DNA): TGCGCCAGCAGCCAAGGCGGTGTAGTTGGCGGGAGAGGGTCCTACGAGCAGTACTTC. Translated: CASSQGGVVGGRGSYEQYF.

The CDR3 here is CAISAGLAGVRNEQFF. The CDR3 DNA reads as TGTGCCATCAGTGCTGGACTAGCGGGAGTACGGAATGAGCAGTTCTTC. This rearrangement joins TRBV10-3 to TRBJ2-1; 13 bases map to TRBD2. Losses at the gene ends were 4 bases for V and 7 bases for J; bases not matched to a gene: 7. Germline V gene lookup returns CDR1 ENHRY and CDR2 SYGVKD. CDR3 length: 16 amino acids.

The rearrangement links TRBV2 to TRBJ2-2, with TRBD1 matching 9 bases. The V and J ends lost 2 bases and 5 bases, in that order; junction bases with no gene match: 9. Germline V gene data show CDR1 as SNHLY and CDR2 as FYNNEI. The CDR3 has 17 residues. CDR3 in amino acids: CASSELWDRDPTGELFF. CDR3 bases: TGTGCCAGCAGTGAACTATGGGACAGGGATCCAACCGGGGAGCTGTTTTTT.

J is TRBJ2-7 and V is TRBV2, with D possibly being TRBD2 (6 bases). Germline-derived CDR1 and CDR2 are SNHLY and FYNNEI. V was trimmed by 8 bases and J by 2 bases, leaving 13 bases between them. CDR3 length equals 13 residues. As DNA, the CDR3 is TGTGCCAGCGACCCGTGGAGGGCCTACGAGCAGTACTTC. The encoded protein is CASDPWRAYEQYF.

The chain links TRBV6-5 to TRBJ2-6; D is ambiguous. Germline CDR1 reads MNHEY; CDR2 reads SVGAGI. Trimming removed 4 bases at V and 2 bases at J, with 3 bases between. The CDR3 extends over 13 amino acids. For the CDR3, the DNA is TGTGCCAGCAGTTCGACTGGGGCCAACGTCCTGACTTTC. Translating it yields CASSSTGANVLTF.

The genes are TRBV25-1 and TRBJ2-5; TRBD1 matches at 7 bases. The CDR3 sequence is 16 residues long. V dropped 1 base and J dropped 4; count of bases not matched to a gene: 9. Germline assignment: CDR1 MGHDK and CDR2 SYGVNS. CDR3 nucleotide sequence: TGTGCCAGCAGTGAATTGGCAGGGGGAGTCGGAGAGACCCAGTACTTC. This codes for CASSELAGGVGETQYF.

There are a few counts of this clone. The gene calls are TRBV25-1 and TRBJ1-2; a possible D gene is TRBD1 (5 bases). The CDR3 has 12 amino acids. The ends were cut back, 6 bases at V and 3 bases at J, with 8 bases in the middle. Germline V gene sequence: CDR1 MGHDK, CDR2 SYGVNS. The CDR3 here is CASSQGDYGYTF. In nucleotides, the CDR3 is TGTGCCAGCAGCCAGGGAGACTATGGCTACACCTTC.

The CDR3: CASSVVGPNTEAFF. In DNA form, the CDR3 reads TGTGCCAGCAGCGTAGTTGGACCGAACACTGAAGCTTTCTTT. This rearrangement joins TRBV9 to TRBJ1-1, with D unclear. Trimming left V 0 bases short and J 1 base short, with 7 bases between. This CDR3 contains 14 residues. In germline, CDR1 is SGDLS, CDR2 YYNGEE. The whole variable domain, remainder taken from reference TRBV9 and TRBJ1-1, is DSGVTQTPKHLITATGQRVTLRCSPRSGDLSVYWYQQSLDQGLQFLIQYYNGEERAKGNILERFSAQQFPDLHSELNLSSLELGDSALYFCASSVVGPNTEAFFGQGTRLTVV.

The chain joins TRBV30 to TRBJ1-1; D may be TRBD1 (5 bases). Trimming cost V 3 bases and J 7 bases, with 15 bases left between them. Germline V gives CDR1 GTSNPN, CDR2 SVGIG (reference sequence). CDR3 size: 13 residues. CDR3 nucleotides: TGTGCCTGGAGGTTAGAGGGGCCAGTTGAAGCTTTCTTT. This encodes CAWRLEGPVEAFF.

The genes are TRBV9 and TRBJ2-7, with 7 bases aligning to TRBD1. Germline assignment: CDR1 SGDLS and CDR2 YYNGEE. The junction had 15 bases not matched to a gene; V was cut back by 3 bases and J by 6 bases. The length of the CDR3 is 16 residues. CDR3 residues: CASSAQITDRAGEQYF. In DNA, the CDR3 is TGTGCCAGCAGCGCCCAAATTACAGACAGGGCGGGCGAGCAGTACTTC.

The chain links TRBV4-1 to TRBJ2-7; 9 bases are shared with TRBD1. Germline V lookup: CDR1 MGHRA, CDR2 YSYEKL. V was pared by 5 bases and J by 5 bases, with 10 bases of the junction left unmatched. The CDR3 totals 15 residues. The CDR3 spells CASSAQGALGHEQYF. The CDR3 region has the DNA TGCGCCAGCAGCGCACAGGGGGCGCTTGGCCACGAGCAGTACTTC.

V usage is TRBV5-4 and J usage is TRBJ2-5, with D unclear. The CDR3 runs to 12 residues. V was cut by 8 bases and J by 4 bases, with 12 bases left in between. From germline, CDR1 is SGHNT and CDR2 YYREEE (reference sequence). The CDR3 bases are TGTGCCAGTCATTTGATGGGAGAGACCCAGTACTTC. It specifies CASHLMGETQYF.

This chain links TRBV11-2 with TRBJ2-7; tentatively, D is TRBD1 (5 bases). V was trimmed by 8 bases and J by 3 bases, leaving 8 bases between them. This CDR3 spans 11 amino acids. CDR1 and CDR2 from the germline V gene are SGHAT and FQNNGV. In DNA form, the CDR3 reads TGTGCCAGCTCCGGACACTACGAGCAGTACTTC. Protein: CASSGHYEQYF.

Remarks on this clone: This CDR3 is also generated by other DNA sequences in the sample. In nucleotides, the CDR3 is TGCAGCGTTGGGGGCAACACAGATACGCAGTATTTT. Its translation is CSVGGNTDTQYF. The rearrangement joins TRBV29-1 to TRBJ2-3, with D perhaps matching TRBD1 (5 bases). The CDR3 loop spans 12 amino acids. The germline CDR1 and CDR2 sequences are SQVTM and ANQGSEA. Trimming removed 4 bases from V and 2 bases from J, with 7 bases in between.

The gene calls are TRBV7-3 and TRBJ2-3; TRBD1 matches 10 bases. CDR3 length: 16 amino acids. Trimming removed 5 bases from V and 1 base from J; junction bases left unmatched: 6. Germline CDR1 reads SGHTA; CDR2 reads FQGTGA. The CDR3 DNA is TGTGCCAGCAGCCGTGGGACAGGGGTGGGCACAGATACGCAGTATTTT. Translation: CASSRGTGVGTDTQYF.

In DNA, the CDR3 is TGCGCCAGCAGCCATGACGGATCCTACAATGAGCAGTTCTTC. Translation gives CASSHDGSYNEQFF. The V gene is TRBV4-3, the J gene TRBJ2-1; D unresolved. The V and J ends lost 3 bases and 1 base respectively, with 7 bases between them. Germline CDR1 LGHNA, CDR2 YSLEER. There are 14 residues in the CDR3.

The V call is TRBV5-6, the J call TRBJ2-1; 7 bases match TRBD2. The CDR3 covers 15 residues. J was trimmed by 4 bases and V by 0 bases; bases with no gene match: 4. The V gene's germline CDR1 is SGHDT and CDR2 YYEEEE. The chain's CDR3 is CASSLALAAYNEQFF. In DNA, the CDR3 is TGTGCCAGCAGCTTGGCGCTAGCGGCATACAATGAGCAGTTCTTC.

The chain couples TRBV25-1 to TRBJ2-1; 8 nucleotides line up with TRBD2. The J segment lost 9 bases and the V segment lost 10 bases, leaving 17 bases of the junction unmatched. CDR1 MGHDK and CDR2 SYGVNS come from the germline V gene. The CDR3 spans 15 residues. CDR3 DNA: TGTGCCACCTCCGAACGGGAGGGCCGGTGGAGTGAGCAGTTCTTC. As protein: CATSEREGRWSEQFF.

The chain couples TRBV6-5 to TRBJ1-2; D unclear. Germline V gene lookup returns CDR1 MNHEY and CDR2 SVGAGI. This CDR3 contains 15 residues. The ends were cut back, 2 bases at V and 4 bases at J, with 14 bases in the middle. Written as DNA, the CDR3 is TGTGCCAGCAGTTACATAGCGGGCAGTGCCTATGGCTACACCTTC. This translates into CASSYIAGSAYGYTF.

The gene calls are TRBV9 and TRBJ2-2, with TRBD2 matching over 15 bases. V lost 4 bases and J lost 0; bases outside the gene matches: 7. The V gene's germline CDR1 is SGDLS and CDR2 YYNGEE. The length of the CDR3 is 19 residues. The CDR3 DNA sequence: TGTGCCAGCAGCCCGGGGACTAGCGGGAGGACCCCGAACACCGGGGAGCTGTTTTTT. This encodes CASSPGTSGRTPNTGELFF.

The chain recombines TRBV7-3 with TRBJ2-1, with TRBD2 matching over 13 bases. CDR1 is SGHTA and CDR2 is FQGTGA in the germline V gene. The ends lost 3 bases at V and 9 bases at J; junction bases unmatched: 11. CDR3 size: 17 residues. Here the CDR3 DNA reads TGTGCCAGCAGCTTTAAAGGAGGACTAGCGGGAGCCGGTGAGCAGTTCTTC. Its translation: CASSFKGGLAGAGEQFF. Filled out from reference TRBV7-3 and TRBJ2-1, the complete variable domain reads GAGVSQTPSNKVTEKGKYVELRCDPISGHTALYWYRQSLGQGPEFLIYFQGTGAADDSGLPNDRFFAVRPEGSVSTLKIQRTERGDSAVYLCASSFKGGLAGAGEQFFGPGTRLTVL.

The chain carries TRBV10-3 and TRBJ1-1, with a possible D match to TRBD1 (5 bases). The germline gives CDR1 ENHRY, CDR2 SYGVKD. There are 16 residues in the CDR3. Trimming removed 3 bases from V and 1 base from J, with 15 bases in between. CDR3 loop: CAISDTGTARNTEAFF. As DNA, the CDR3 is TGTGCCATCAGTGATACAGGAACCGCTAGGAACACTGAAGCTTTCTTT.

This CDR3 is CASSLSSGANVLTF. The CDR3 nucleotides are TGTGCCAGCAGCTTAAGCTCTGGGGCCAACGTCCTGACTTTC. The V call is TRBV7-3, the J call TRBJ2-6; D unresolved. CDR3 length equals 14 residues. V lost 1 base to trimming and J lost 0 bases, with 1 base between them. The germline CDR1 and CDR2 sequences are SGHTA and FQGTGA.

Notes on this clone: This sample also contains other DNA sequences that code for the same CDR3. The gene calls are TRBV29-1 and TRBJ1-2; 7 nucleotides line up with TRBD1. CDR1 and CDR2 (germline): SQVTM, ANQGSEA. The CDR3 runs to 11 residues. V was pared by 6 bases and J by 6 bases, with 4 bases of the junction left unmatched. DNA of the CDR3: TGCAGCGTCCGGGACAGAGATGGCTACACCTTC. Encoded protein: CSVRDRDGYTF.

This chain joins TRBV9 and TRBJ2-7; TRBD1 matches at 8 bases. The V segment lost 0 bases and the J segment 1 base; nucleotides outside the gene matches: 3. Germline CDR1 is SGDLS and CDR2 is YYNGEE. The CDR3 consists of 15 residues. The CDR3 DNA follows: TGTGCCAGCAGCGTAGATACAGGGGGATCCTACGAGCAGTACTTC. Residues: CASSVDTGGSYEQYF.